These 7 T cell receptor beta chains came from one sample sequenced in a study of cytomegalovirus exposure and HLA in healthy donors. Profiled with immunoSEQ multiplex PCR; TCRdb holds only in-frame clones, not every one. The sample has more than 50,000 clones, 75% to 95% seen once. Sequencing input: PBMCs. The receptors were sampled from a woman aged 25 to 45 in good health and CMV-seronegative.

This CDR3 reads CASTNRGYFSYEQYF. CDR3 DNA sequence: TGTGCCAGCACCAACCGAGGGTATTTTTCCTACGAGCAGTACTTC. The J gene is TRBJ2-7, the V gene TRBV7-3, with TRBD2 as a possible D gene (5 bases). The V end was cut by 7 bases, the J end by 1 base, with 17 bases between. Per germline, CDR1 SGHTA and CDR2 FQGTGA. This CDR3 region has 15 residues.

The DNA for the CDR3 is TGTGCTAGTGGTGATAGGAGTCAGTTTAATGGCTACACCTTC. Residues: CASGDRSQFNGYTF. The chain combines TRBV12-5 with TRBJ1-2, with D unclear. The CDR3 loop spans 14 amino acids. Trimming removed 5 bases at V and 6 bases at J, with 16 bases between. Germline V CDR1 and CDR2: LGHNT, FRNRAP.

The chain links TRBV5-1 to TRBJ2-2; 7 bases map to TRBD2. Germline trimming cut 3 bases from V and 3 bases from J; bases unmatched to any gene: 5. This CDR3 is 15 amino acids long. Germline values: CDR1 SGHRS, CDR2 YFSETQ. CDR3 sequence (DNA): TGCGCCAGCAGCTCCCTGCTAGCGGACACCGGGGAGCTGTTTTTT. This encodes CASSSLLADTGELFF.

The chain combines TRBV9 with TRBJ2-1; 8 bases agree with TRBD2. The CDR3 extends over 14 amino acids. CDR1 is SGDLS, CDR2 YYNGEE, per germline. V was clipped by 0 bases and J by 9 bases; unmatched bases: 5. CDR3 sequence: CASSVGGLGFEQFF. CDR3 coding DNA: TGTGCCAGCAGCGTAGGGGGACTAGGGTTTGAGCAGTTCTTC.

The rearrangement uses TRBV7-9 and TRBJ1-2, with D unresolved. The CDR3 runs to 16 residues. The V gene lost 1 base and the J gene lost 5 bases, with 17 bases spanning the gap. The germline V gene has CDR1 SEHNR and CDR2 FQNEAQ (reference sequence). The CDR3 coding sequence is TGTGCCAGCAGCTTAGGTTCAGGACTCGGAGTATATGGCTACACCTTC. It translates to CASSLGSGLGVYGYTF.

This chain joins TRBV6-5 and TRBJ2-5; maybe TRBD2 (6 bases). Germline V lookup: CDR1 MNHEY, CDR2 SVGAGI. Trimming shortened V by 2 bases and J by 5 bases, and 12 bases separated the two germline ends. This CDR3 contains 14 residues. CDR3 sequence reads: CASSYGFGGETQYF. CDR3 nucleotide sequence: TGTGCCAGCAGTTACGGTTTTGGGGGGGAGACCCAGTACTTC.

The chain couples TRBV19 to TRBJ1-5, with D maybe TRBD1 (6 bases). The germline V gene encodes CDR1 LNHDA and CDR2 SQIVND (reference sequence). This CDR3 spans 14 amino acids. The V end lost 5 bases, the J end lost 4 bases, and 12 bases lay between the germline ends. The CDR3 loop is CASSPQGINQPQHF. CDR3 DNA: TGTGCCAGTAGTCCCCAGGGGATTAATCAGCCCCAGCATTTT.